This TCR beta chain was sequenced in a study of a mutant IDH1 vaccine in newly diagnosed glioma. V lost 0 bases and J lost 4, with 7 bases in between. CDR3 length equals 14 residues. The germline gives CDR1 SGHTA, CDR2 FQGNSA. As for time point: week 47, end of study. In the vaccine, a single dose held 300 ug of the mutant IDH1 20-mer peptide, along with topical imiquimod. The patients were given eight vaccinations, one each in weeks 1, 3, 5, 7, 11, 15, 19 and 23. The donors' diagnosis was new WHO grade 3 or 4 astrocytoma that was IDH1-mutant and ATRX-lost. This clone was picked up one time. Its antigen is unidentified. Libraries were prepared by immunoSEQ multiplex PCR; TCRdb keeps only in-frame clonotypes and omits some of them. Seen here are around 61,000 clones, over 70% observed once, and the top ten hold 5.3%.

This chain connects TRBV7-2 to TRBJ1-3; weak D call: TRBD1 (5 bases). The clonotype comes from a man aged 50 or older with glioma. This sample comprised PBMCs, obtained from a glioma patient whose treatment included an IDH1 peptide vaccine. CDR3 protein: CASSLARGGNTIYF. The CDR3 nucleotides are TGTGCCAGCAGCTTAGCGCGGGGGGGAAACACCATATATTTT.